This T cell receptor (beta chain) was documented in a study of STAT5B mutations in CD4+ large granular lymphocyte leukemia. Study results and caveats: No patients shared main leukemic clonotypes, though roughly 25% appeared at low frequency elsewhere.

Concerning this clone: Its antigen remains unidentified.

Profiling relied on immunoSEQ multiplex PCR, and the TCRdb table lists in-frame clones only, not all of them. Of about 38,000 clones listed, roughly 85% are singletons. The material sequenced was CD4+ T cells from blood buffy coats. The receptor comes from a human donor in good health.

The CDR3 DNA is TGCGCCAGCAGCTTGCAGACAGGGGGAGACACCGGGGAGCTGTTTTTT. Its protein product is CASSLQTGGDTGELFF. The chain carries TRBV5-1 and TRBJ2-2, with 9 positions matching TRBD1. The CDR3 runs 16 residues. Losses at the gene ends were 1 base for V and 3 bases for J; bases not matched to a gene: 4. Germline CDR1 is SGHRS and CDR2 is YFSETQ.